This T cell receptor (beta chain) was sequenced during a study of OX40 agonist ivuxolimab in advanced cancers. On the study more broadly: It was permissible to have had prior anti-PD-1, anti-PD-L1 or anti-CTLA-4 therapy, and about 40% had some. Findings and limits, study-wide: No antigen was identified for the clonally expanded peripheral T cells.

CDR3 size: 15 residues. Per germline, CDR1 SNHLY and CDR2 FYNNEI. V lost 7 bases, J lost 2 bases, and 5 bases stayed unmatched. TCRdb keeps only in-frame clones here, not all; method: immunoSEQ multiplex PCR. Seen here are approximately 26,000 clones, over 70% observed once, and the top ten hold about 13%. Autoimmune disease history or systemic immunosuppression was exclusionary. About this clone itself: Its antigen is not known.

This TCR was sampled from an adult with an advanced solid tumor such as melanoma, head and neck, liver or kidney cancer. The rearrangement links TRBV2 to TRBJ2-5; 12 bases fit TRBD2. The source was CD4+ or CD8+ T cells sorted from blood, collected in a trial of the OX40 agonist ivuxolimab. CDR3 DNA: TGTGCCAGCACCCTAGCGGGGGGGCAACAAGAGACCCAGTACTTC. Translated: CASTLAGGQQETQYF. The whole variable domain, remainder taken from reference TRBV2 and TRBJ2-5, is EPEVTQTPSHQVTQMGQEVILRCVPISNHLYFYWYRQILGQKVEFLVSFYNNEISEKSEIFDDQFSVERPDGSNFTLKIRSTKLEDSAMYFCASTLAGGQQETQYFGPGTRLLVL.